This T cell receptor (beta chain) comes out of a study of blood T cells in healthy people across ages. The ends lost 4 bases at V and 6 bases at J; junction bases unmatched: 5. The CDR3 has 15 amino acids. CDR1 and CDR2 (germline): MNHNY, SVGAGI (reference sequence). Alongside a J-beta primer mix, a sample-barcoded 5' primer served in a second PCR lasting about 7 to 12 cycles. TCRdb reprocessed the 5' RACE reads via MiXCR and lists one record per CDR3 protein. This sample has about 580,000 distinct CDR3 sequences, with around 48% found just once. The source is a man aged 80 or over in good health. The rearrangement links TRBV6-6 to TRBJ2-1, with TRBD1 matching 11 bases. The sequenced material came from blood. In nucleotides, the CDR3 is TGTGCCAGCAGTTCGTCGGGACAGGGGGTCAATGAGCAGTTCTTC. It encodes CASSSSGQGVNEQFF.